Listed below are T cell receptor beta chains from one sample, sequenced in a study of OX40 agonist ivuxolimab in advanced cancers. Assay used: immunoSEQ multiplex PCR; TCRdb lists only in-frame clones, some missing. The repertoire holds 80,000 or so clones, with 85% to 95% as singletons. Source: CD4+ or CD8+ T cells sorted from blood, taken in a trial of the OX40 agonist ivuxolimab. Receptors originate from an adult with an advanced solid tumor such as melanoma, head and neck, liver or kidney cancer. CDR3s include the opening cysteine and the closing phenylalanine or tryptophan. D genes are given only for firm matches. A clone size is listed for some rows: how often the clone was seen (once, few, many), or a class if it is expanded.

- - TRBJ2-7 TRBV7-9 CASSSIRGGNYEQYF TGTGCCAGCAGCTCGATTAGAGGGGGTAACTACGAGCAGTACTTC
few TRBD1 TRBJ1-4 TRBV2 CASSENRDSEKLFF TGTGCCAGCAGTGAAAACCGGGACAGCGAAAAACTGTTTTTT
- - TRBJ1-3 TRBV4-1 CASSRAGFSGNTIYF TGCGCCAGCAGCCGTGCAGGGTTCTCTGGAAACACCATATATTTT
once - TRBJ1-1 TRBV6-1 CASRAPAGTNTEAFF TGTGCCAGCAGGGCCCCCGCAGGGACGAACACTGAAGCTTTCTTT
- - TRBJ1-1 TRBV6-1 CASSEPAENTEAFF TGTGCCAGCAGTGAACCGGCGGAAAACACTGAAGCTTTCTTT
once TRBD1 TRBJ1-3 TRBV2 CASSVSGGGNTIYF TGTGCCAGCAGTGTATCAGGGGGCGGGAACACCATATATTTT
- TRBD1 TRBJ2-5 TRBV7-2 CASSRTGETQYF TGTGCCAGCAGTCGGACAGGGGAGACCCAGTACTTC
- - TRBJ2-1 TRBV18 CASSPRPVGGDEQFF TGTGCCAGCTCACCACGTCCAGTCGGGGGCGATGAGCAGTTCTTC
- - TRBJ1-2 TRBV2 CASMFQPGAGSYTF TGTGCCAGCATGTTTCAGCCGGGGGCCGGGAGCTACACCTTC
- TRBD2 TRBJ2-7 TRBV6-1 CASRQSGGRYEQYF TGTGCCAGCAGGCAGAGCGGGGGTAGATACGAGCAGTACTTC
- - TRBJ1-5 TRBV10-3 CAISEFKEVQHF TGTGCCATCAGTGAGTTTAAGGAGGTCCAGCATTTT
- - TRBJ1-3 TRBV9 CASSVGGRSGNTIYF TGTGCCAGCAGCGTGGGAGGTCGCTCTGGAAACACCATATATTTT
- TRBD1 TRBJ1-6 TRBV27 CASSRQGMDNSPLHF TGTGCCAGCAGTCGACAGGGGATGGATAATTCACCCCTCCACTTT
- - TRBJ2-5 TRBV7-2 CASSLGAVETQYF TGTGCCAGCAGCTTAGGAGCCGTAGAGACCCAGTACTTC
- - TRBJ2-7 TRBV6-5 CASRNPGTDYEQYF TGTGCCAGCAGAAACCCCGGGACTGATTACGAGCAGTACTTC
- - TRBJ2-7 TRBV28 CASSSGTLNEQYF TGTGCCAGCAGCTCCGGGACCTTAAACGAGCAGTACTTC
- TRBD1 TRBJ1-5 TRBV30 CAWTGQNSNQPQHF TGTGCCTGGACGGGACAGAATAGCAATCAGCCCCAGCATTTT
- TRBD1 TRBJ2-2 TRBV5-1 CASSPGTANTGELFF TGCGCCAGCAGCCCAGGGACAGCGAACACCGGGGAGCTGTTTTTT
- TRBD1 TRBJ1-1 TRBV7-2 CASSNQGGNTEAFF TGTGCCAGCAGCAATCAGGGGGGGAACACTGAAGCTTTCTTT
- TRBD1 TRBJ2-3 TRBV6-1 CASSTGGLTDTQYF TGTGCCAGCAGTACAGGGGGACTCACAGATACGCAGTATTTT
- - TRBJ1-1 TRBV10-1 CASSEDAYTEAFF TGCGCCAGCAGTGAGGACGCTTACACTGAAGCTTTCTTT
- TRBD2 TRBJ2-1 TRBV5-1 CASSLEGLSFPYNEQFF TGCGCCAGCAGCTTGGAGGGACTAAGTTTCCCCTACAATGAGCAGTTCTTC
- TRBD2 TRBJ2-3 TRBV9 CASSDLREAKNTQYF TGTGCCAGCAGCGATCTTCGGGAGGCAAAGAACACGCAGTATTTT
- TRBD2 TRBJ2-7 TRBV5-3 CARSPQTSSGSPYEQYF TGTGCCAGAAGCCCTCAAACCTCTAGCGGGAGCCCCTACGAGCAGTACTTC
- TRBD1 TRBJ2-7 TRBV19 CASRRQGSEQYF TGTGCCAGTAGGCGACAGGGCAGCGAGCAGTACTTC
- - TRBJ2-1 TRBV6-1 CASTETGNEQFF TGTGCCAGCACCGAAACAGGGAATGAGCAGTTCTTC
- - TRBJ2-5 TRBV15 CATSRAIPWETQYF TGTGCCACCAGCAGAGCTATACCATGGGAGACCCAGTACTTC
- - TRBJ1-2 TRBV6-5 CASSQNQYGYTF TGTGCCAGCAGCCAAAACCAGTATGGCTACACCTTC
- TRBD2 TRBJ2-7 TRBV5-1 CASSLAGGSPYEQYF TGCGCCAGCAGCTTGGCGGGAGGGAGCCCCTACGAGCAGTACTTC